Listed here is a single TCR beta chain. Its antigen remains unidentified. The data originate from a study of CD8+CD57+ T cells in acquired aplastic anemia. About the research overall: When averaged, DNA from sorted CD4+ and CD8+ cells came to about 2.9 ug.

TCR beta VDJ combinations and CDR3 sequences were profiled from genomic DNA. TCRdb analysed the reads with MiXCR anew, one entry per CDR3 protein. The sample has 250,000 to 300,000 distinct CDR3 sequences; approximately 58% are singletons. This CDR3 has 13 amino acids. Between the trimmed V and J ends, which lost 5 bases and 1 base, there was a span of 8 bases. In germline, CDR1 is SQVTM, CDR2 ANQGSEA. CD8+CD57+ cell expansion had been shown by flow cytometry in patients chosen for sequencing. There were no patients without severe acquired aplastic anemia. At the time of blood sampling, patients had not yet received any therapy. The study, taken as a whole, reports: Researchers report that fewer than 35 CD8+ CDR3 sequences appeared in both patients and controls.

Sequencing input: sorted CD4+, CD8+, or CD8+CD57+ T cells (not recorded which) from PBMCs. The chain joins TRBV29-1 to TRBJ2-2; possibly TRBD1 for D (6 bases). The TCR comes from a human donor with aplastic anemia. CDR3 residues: CSVLGQNTGELFF. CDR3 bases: TGCAGCGTTTTGGGACAGAACACCGGGGAGCTGTTTTTT.